This passage covers 22 T cell receptor beta chains from one sample sequenced in a study of cytomegalovirus exposure and HLA in healthy donors. The assay was immunoSEQ multiplex PCR, and TCRdb's table has in-frame clones only and misses some. The data show approximately 65,000 clones, roughly 96% seen once. Sequenced material: PBMCs. These receptors were obtained from a young man in good health and CMV-seronegative.

The chain joins TRBV6-5 to TRBJ1-5; tentatively, D is TRBD1 (5 bases). The CDR3 covers 15 residues. The germline CDR1 and CDR2 sequences are MNHEY and SVGAGI. V lost 4 bases and J lost 7, with 17 bases in between. The CDR3 loop is CASSSQGGETQPQHF. CDR3 DNA sequence: TGTGCCAGCAGTTCTCAGGGCGGTGAAACGCAGCCCCAGCATTTT.

The V gene is TRBV28, the J gene TRBJ2-1; D remains unclear. CDR3 length: 10 residues. The germline V gene encodes CDR1 MDHEN and CDR2 SYDVKM. The V and J ends lost 5 bases and 9 bases respectively, with 5 bases between them. CDR3 residues: CASSLREQFF. The CDR3 nucleotides read TGTGCCAGCAGTCTCCGTGAGCAGTTCTTC. The variable domain in full, completed from reference TRBV28 and TRBJ2-1, reads DVKVTQSSRYLVKRTGEKVFLECVQDMDHENMFWYRQDPGLGLRLIYFSYDVKMKEKGDIPEGYSVSREKKERFSLILESASTNQTSMYLCASSLREQFFGPGTRLTVL.

This chain connects TRBV6-5 to TRBJ1-5; 10 positions agree with TRBD1. In germline, CDR1 is MNHEY, CDR2 SVGAGI. The CDR3 has 15 amino acids. The V segment lost 5 bases and the J segment 5 bases; nucleotides outside the gene matches: 6. CDR3 loop: CASSGTGVFDQPQHF. The CDR3 DNA sequence: TGTGCCAGCAGTGGGACAGGGGTCTTCGATCAGCCCCAGCATTTT.

About this clone: One end of the junction does not line up with germline, which may come from a read error. V is TRBV7-7 and J is TRBJ2-7; D gene unclear. CDR1 is SSHAT, CDR2 FNYEAQ, per germline (reference sequence). This CDR3 spans 13 amino acids. Written as DNA, the CDR3 is TGTGCTAGCAGCGTGGGTACAGCCGACGAGCAGTACTTC. It yields the protein CASSVGTADEQYF. The whole variable domain, filled in from reference TRBV7-7 and TRBJ2-7, reads GAGVSQSPRYKVTKRGQDVTLRCDPISSHATLYWYQQALGQGPEFLTYFNYEAQPDKSGLPSDRFSAERPEGSISTLTIQRTEQRDSAMYRCASSVGTADEQYFGPGTRLTVT.

The V call is TRBV6-6, the J call TRBJ1-2; 9 bases map to TRBD1. The V gene's germline CDR1 is MNHNY and CDR2 SVGAGI (reference sequence). With 6 bases clipped from V and 7 bases from J, the junction kept 3 bases outside the gene matches. The CDR3 contains 12 residues. CDR3 protein: CASRQGASGYTF. Here the CDR3 DNA reads TGTGCCAGCAGACAGGGGGCTTCTGGCTACACCTTC.

The chain combines TRBV5-1 with TRBJ2-7; 8 nucleotides match TRBD1. The germline V gene has CDR1 SGHRS and CDR2 YFSETQ. There are 14 residues in the CDR3. Trimming cost V 7 bases and J 7 bases; bases outside gene matches: 13. The CDR3 bases are TGCGCCAGCGGGCCGGGACAGGCTTTTTGGGAGCAGTACTTC. Its translation: CASGPGQAFWEQYF.

The chain recombines TRBV11-3 with TRBJ2-7; 9 bases are shared with TRBD1. J was trimmed by 4 bases and V by 0 bases; bases with no gene match: 7. Germline V lookup: CDR1 SGHNT, CDR2 YENEEA. CDR3 size: 16 residues. CDR3 coding DNA: TGTGCCAGCAGCTTAGAGATGACAGGGGGTGATTACGAGCAGTACTTC. This encodes CASSLEMTGGDYEQYF.

Comments on this clone: Germline is not matched at one junction end, which may reflect a read error. The chain couples TRBV29-1 to TRBJ2-1, with a tentative D call TRBD1 (5 bases). The CDR3 extends over 11 amino acids. Germline V gene sequence: CDR1 SQVTM, CDR2 ANQGSEA. CDR3 DNA sequence: TGCAGCTTTGACAGCTACAATGAGCAGTTCTTC. Protein product: CSFDSYNEQFF.

The CDR3 DNA follows: TGTGCCAGCAGCTTAGGGACTGGGTGGTCACCCCTCCACTTT. This gives the protein CASSLGTGWSPLHF. This chain connects TRBV5-4 to TRBJ1-6, with D possibly being TRBD1 (5 bases). Per germline, CDR1 SGHNT and CDR2 YYREEE (reference sequence). CDR3 length: 14 amino acids. Between the trimmed V and J ends, which lost 2 bases and 10 bases, there was a span of 13 bases. Using reference TRBV5-4 and TRBJ1-6 for the parts outside the CDR3, the full variable domain is ETGVTQSPTHLIKTRGQQVTLRCSSQSGHNTVSWYQQALGQGPQFIFQYYREEENGRGNFPPRFSGLQFPNYSSELNVNALELDDSALYLCASSLGTGWSPLHFGNGTRLTVT.

The CDR3 bases are TGTGCCTGGAGTATATTTAATCGGGACAGGCTGAACACTGAAGCTTTCTTT. It encodes CAWSIFNRDRLNTEAFF. This chain joins TRBV30 and TRBJ1-1; 8 bases align to TRBD1. Germline CDR1 GTSNPN, CDR2 SVGIG (reference sequence). This CDR3 spans 17 amino acids. With 2 bases clipped from V and 0 bases from J, the junction kept 11 bases outside the gene matches.

The V gene is TRBV6-5, the J gene TRBJ2-7, with D possibly being TRBD2 (6 bases). This CDR3 has 14 residues. The germline V and J ends were trimmed by 2 bases and 3 bases, with 11 bases remaining between them. Germline V gene lookup returns CDR1 MNHEY and CDR2 SVGAGI. CDR3 in amino acids: CASSYREDSYEQYF. In DNA, the CDR3 is TGTGCCAGCAGTTACAGGGAGGATAGCTACGAGCAGTACTTC.

V is TRBV7-9 and J is TRBJ1-4; no reliable D call. The CDR3 is 17 amino acids. The V and J ends lost 2 bases and 4 bases respectively, with 17 bases between them. CDR1 is SEHNR and CDR2 is FQNEAQ in the germline V gene (reference sequence). In nucleotides, the CDR3 is TGTGCCAGCAGCTTATTGACGGCAGAGGCTCTTAATGAAAAACTGTTTTTT. Translation: CASSLLTAEALNEKLFF.

The J gene is TRBJ2-1, the V gene TRBV5-1, with unresolved D. Germline CDR1 SGHRS, CDR2 YFSETQ. The V end lost 1 base, the J end lost 4 bases, and 9 bases lay between the germline ends. CDR3 length equals 14 residues. CDR3 coding DNA: TGCGCCAGCAGCTTGTCTGCGGATTACAATGAGCAGTTCTTC. Translated: CASSLSADYNEQFF.

This sequence joins TRBV6-5 and TRBJ1-6; D gene ambiguous. There are 15 residues in the CDR3. The V end lost 6 bases, the J end lost 11 bases, and 20 bases lay between the germline ends. Germline assignment: CDR1 MNHEY and CDR2 SVGAGI. The CDR3 here is CASSYNMINFPPLHF. In DNA form, the CDR3 reads TGTGCCAGCAGCTACAACATGATCAATTTCCCACCCCTCCACTTT.

The chain carries TRBV19 and TRBJ1-1; D remains ambiguous. The V and J ends lost 0 bases and 1 base respectively, with 6 bases between them. Germline CDR1 reads LNHDA; CDR2 reads SQIVND (reference sequence). This CDR3 comprises 14 residues. The CDR3 bases are TGTGCCAGTAGTATAGAGCACAAGAACACTGAAGCTTTCTTT. Protein sequence: CASSIEHKNTEAFF.

The chain joins TRBV7-9 to TRBJ2-7, with D possibly TRBD2 on 6 matching bases. The length of the CDR3 is 13 residues. The V gene's germline CDR1 is SEHNR and CDR2 FQNEAQ (reference sequence). V was cut by 0 bases and J by 6 bases, with 9 bases left in between. CDR3 nucleotide sequence: TGTGCCAGCAGCTTAGCGGCCGGGAGCGAGCAGTACTTC. Translating it yields CASSLAAGSEQYF.

J is TRBJ1-2 and V is TRBV7-2, with 8 bases fitting TRBD1. V dropped 5 bases and J dropped 6; count of bases not matched to a gene: 11. The CDR3 totals 15 residues. Germline assignment: CDR1 SGHTA and CDR2 FQGNSA. The CDR3 sequence is CASSSYLTGDDGYTF. Here the CDR3 DNA reads TGTGCCAGCAGCAGTTACCTGACAGGGGATGATGGCTACACCTTC. The whole variable domain, remainder taken from reference TRBV7-2 and TRBJ1-2, is GAGVSQSPSNKVTEKGKDVELRCDPISGHTALYWYRQSLGQGLEFLIYFQGNSAPDKSGLPSDRFSAERTGGSVSTLTIQRTQQEDSAVYLCASSSYLTGDDGYTFGSGTRLTVV.

This sequence joins TRBV5-1 and TRBJ1-2, with 7 bases matching TRBD1. After removal of 4 bases from V and 8 bases from J, the junction contained 8 bases not matched to a gene. CDR3 size: 13 residues. The germline CDR1 and CDR2 sequences are SGHRS and YFSETQ. CDR3 sequence (DNA): TGCGCCAGCAGCCCACAGGGGAAGGAGGGCTACACCTTC. It translates to CASSPQGKEGYTF.

The chain carries TRBV4-1 and TRBJ2-5; 7 nucleotides line up with TRBD1. Germline trimming cut 6 bases from V and 0 bases from J; bases unmatched to any gene: 7. CDR3 length: 15 amino acids. CDR1 MGHRA and CDR2 YSYEKL come from the germline V gene. The CDR3 is CASSRTGVYQETQYF. In DNA form, the CDR3 reads TGCGCCAGCAGTAGGACAGGAGTTTACCAAGAGACCCAGTACTTC.

The V call is TRBV5-4, the J call TRBJ1-2; 9 bases line up with TRBD1. Germline CDR1 is SGHNT and CDR2 is YYREEE (reference sequence). This CDR3 comprises 16 residues. Trimming at V came to 7 bases and at J to 7 bases, leaving 17 bases not matched to a gene. Written as DNA, the CDR3 is TGTGCCAGCCACCCGCCTTCGTCCGGGACAGGGTTTGGCTACACCTTC. Protein sequence: CASHPPSSGTGFGYTF.

This chain uses TRBV28 with TRBJ1-2; 7 bases align to TRBD1. V was pared by 3 bases and J by 8 bases, with 6 bases of the junction left unmatched. Germline loops: CDR1 MDHEN, CDR2 SYDVKM. CDR3 size: 13 residues. The CDR3 region is CASSFGRGSGYTF. CDR3 in DNA: TGTGCCAGCAGTTTCGGCAGGGGGAGCGGCTACACCTTC.

The chain links TRBV11-3 to TRBJ2-3; TRBD1 matches 12 bases. Looked up from germline, CDR1 is SGHNT and CDR2 is YENEEA. The CDR3 runs 14 residues. V shed 5 bases and J 6 bases; nucleotides not matched to a gene: 3. The CDR3 sequence is CASSLGTGGDTQYF. Written as DNA, the CDR3 is TGTGCCAGCAGCCTCGGGACAGGGGGCGATACGCAGTATTTT. The full variable domain, its missing parts supplied by reference TRBV11-3 and TRBJ2-3, is EAGVVQSPRYKIIEKKQPVAFWCNPISGHNTLYWYLQNLGQGPELLIRYENEEAVDDSQLPKDRFSAERLKGVDSTLKIQPAELGDSAVYLCASSLGTGGDTQYFGPGTRLTVL.